The rows below give T cell receptor beta chains drawn from one sample of a study of identical twins. One entry per CDR3 protein, called by TCRdb with MiXCR from the 5' RACE reads. The sample holds hundreds of thousands of distinct CDR3 sequences, 7.5% seen once. These data were also reused for a study on yellow fever vaccine responses in identical twins.

Sequenced: memory (CD45RO+) T cells sorted from blood. All receptors come from a woman between 18 and 30 years old in good health. Both conserved end residues are part of each CDR3. A D gene is named only where the DNA matches it firmly. Size is omitted from some rows. Given values are once, few, many or a class for expanded clones.

TRBJ2-7 | few | TRBV27 | TRBD2 | TGTGCCAGCAGGAGGGCGGGAGCGGGAGGAATTGACGAGCAGTACTTC | CASRRAGAGGIDEQYF
TRBJ2-5 | . | TRBV5-6 | . | TGTGCCAGCAGCTCCCTCGGGGACCGCCTTAATGGGGAGACCCAGTACTTC | CASSSLGDRLNGETQYF
TRBJ2-2 | . | TRBV7-8 | TRBD2 | TGTGCCAGCAGCCCAAACTACGGTAGCGGGGGACGGACTGGGGAGCTGTTTTTT | CASSPNYGSGGRTGELFF
TRBJ1-2 | many | TRBV6-5 | . | TGTGCCAGCAGTTACTCCGGCGGAAACTATGGCTACACCTTC | CASSYSGGNYGYTF
TRBJ1-5 | few | TRBV10-3 | . | TGTGCCATCAGTCAACGCAGGGAGCGCAATCAGCCCCAGCATTTT | CAISQRRERNQPQHF
TRBJ2-1 | many | TRBV5-1 | TRBD2 | TGCGCCAGCAGCATCGGACTAGCGGCTAACAATGAGCAGTTCTTC | CASSIGLAANNEQFF
TRBJ1-1 | . | TRBV7-9 | . | TGTGCCAGCAGTTCGCAAGGACAGACTCCTGAAGCTTTCTTT | CASSSQGQTPEAFF
TRBJ1-1 | . | TRBV6-5 | . | TGTGCCAGCAGTTACTCCGCCAGGGTCCTGACCACTGAAGCTTTCTTT | CASSYSARVLTTEAFF
TRBJ1-2 | . | TRBV9 | . | TGTGCCAGCAGCGTTTCTGCCGAAATGACAGTAAACTATGGCTACACCTTC | CASSVSAEMTVNYGYTF
TRBJ2-7 | many | TRBV11-2 | TRBD2 | TGTGCCAGCAGCTCGCCGGGACTAGCGTTCTTAGGGCAGTACTTC | CASSSPGLAFLGQYF
TRBJ2-7 | . | TRBV4-2 | . | TGTGCCAGCAGCCCATCCTGGGACCCCTACGAGCAGTACTTC | CASSPSWDPYEQYF
TRBJ2-2 | many | TRBV7-8 | . | TGTGCCAGCAGCTTGTGGGTGAACACCGGGGAGCTGTTTTTT | CASSLWVNTGELFF
TRBJ2-5 | . | TRBV20-1 | TRBD2 | TGCAGTTGGACTAGCGGTCAGACCCAGTACTTC | CSWTSGQTQYF
TRBJ2-1 | few | TRBV7-6 | . | TGTGCCAGCAGCTTAGTGGAGGGACAGATTTACAATGAGCAGTTCTTC | CASSLVEGQIYNEQFF
TRBJ2-5 | many | TRBV6-5 | TRBD1 | TGTGCCAGCAGTTACGGACAGGGAGGCCAAGAGACCCAGTACTTC | CASSYGQGGQETQYF
TRBJ2-3 | few | TRBV7-6 | . | TGTGCCAGCAGCTTACAGGGTCTGGGGCCTGGGCATACGCAGTATTTT | CASSLQGLGPGHTQYF
TRBJ1-1 | . | TRBV20-1 | . | TGCAGTGCTAGAGCCTTGGTTCCCCCTGAAGCTTTCTTT | CSARALVPPEAFF
TRBJ1-1 | few | TRBV12-3/TRBV12-4 | . | TGTGCCAGCACCCTGGGACCGCTGAACACTGAAGCTTTCTTT | CASTLGPLNTEAFF
TRBJ2-5 | . | TRBV29-1 | TRBD1 | TGCAGCGTTGAAGACCTGACAGGGCAAGAGACCCAGTACTTC | CSVEDLTGQETQYF
TRBJ1-1 | few | TRBV7-9 | . | TGTGCCAGCAGCCGGCTTCAGCAGAACACTGAAGCTTTCTTT | CASSRLQQNTEAFF
TRBJ1-1 | many | TRBV6-1 | TRBD1 | TGTGCCAGCAGGGACAGGGCGTTCACTGAAGCTTTCTTT | CASRDRAFTEAFF
TRBJ1-2 | many | TRBV5-1 | . | TGCGCCTCCAACAGGGACGCGTCAAACTATGGCTACACCTTC | CASNRDASNYGYTF
TRBJ1-4 | . | TRBV10-3 | . | TGTGCCATCAGTGGGACAGACCCCGACAATGAAAAACTGTTTTTT | CAISGTDPDNEKLFF
TRBJ2-1 | once | TRBV7-6 | TRBD1 | TGTGCCAGCAGCCTCATCCTCGGACAGGGGGCCTACAATGAGCAGTTCTTC | CASSLILGQGAYNEQFF
TRBJ2-1 | many | TRBV10-2 | . | TGCGCCAGCAGTCAGAATCTAGAAAGGGGGTACAATGAGCAGTTCTTC | CASSQNLERGYNEQFF
TRBJ1-5 | few | TRBV7-9 | TRBD1 | TGTGCCAGCAGCTTAGCGGACAGGGTTCCCCAGCATTTT | CASSLADRVPQHF
TRBJ1-5 | . | TRBV2 | . | TGTGCCAGCAGTGAAGCGCTGGGGGGGGTTCGGTTTCCCCAGCATTTT | CASSEALGGVRFPQHF
TRBJ2-2 | many | TRBV5-6 | . | TGTGCCAGCAGCTTTTGGACTGGGGAGCTGTTTTTT | CASSFWTGELFF
TRBJ2-1 | many | TRBV15 | . | TGTGCCACCAGCAGAGATTCTTTCGGACAGCAAAACAATGAGCAGTTCTTC | CATSRDSFGQQNNEQFF
TRBJ1-5 | many | TRBV5-6 | . | TGTGCCAGCAGCTTTGGCAGCCGAGATCAGCCCCAGCATTTT | CASSFGSRDQPQHF
TRBJ2-7 | many | TRBV7-8 | TRBD1 | TGTGCCAGCAGCCAAGGGACAGGGCGACTTCACGAGCAGTACTTC | CASSQGTGRLHEQYF
TRBJ2-3 | many | TRBV5-6 | . | TGTGCCAGCAGCAGGGGGGACAGAAACACAGATACGCAGTATTTT | CASSRGDRNTDTQYF
TRBJ1-5 | many | TRBV5-6 | . | TGTGCCAGCAGCTTGCTAAGGGGCAATCAGCCCCAGCATTTT | CASSLLRGNQPQHF